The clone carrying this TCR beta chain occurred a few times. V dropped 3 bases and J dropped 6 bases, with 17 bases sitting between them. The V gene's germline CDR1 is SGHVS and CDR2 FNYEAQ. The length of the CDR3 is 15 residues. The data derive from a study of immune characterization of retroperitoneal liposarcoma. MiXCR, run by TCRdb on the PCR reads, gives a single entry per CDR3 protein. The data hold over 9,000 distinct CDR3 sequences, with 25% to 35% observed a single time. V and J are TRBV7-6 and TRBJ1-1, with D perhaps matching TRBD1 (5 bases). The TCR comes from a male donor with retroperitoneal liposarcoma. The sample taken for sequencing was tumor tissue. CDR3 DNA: TGTGCCAGCAGCTTGATGCCCTCCTGGGGCTCTGAAGCTTTCTTT. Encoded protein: CASSLMPSWGSEAFF. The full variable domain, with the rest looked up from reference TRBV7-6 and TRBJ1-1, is GAGVSQSPRYKVTKRGQDVALRCDPISGHVSLYWYRQALGQGPEFLTYFNYEAQQDKSGLPNDRFSAERPEGSISTLTIQRTEQRDSAMYRCASSLMPSWGSEAFFGQGTRLTVV.